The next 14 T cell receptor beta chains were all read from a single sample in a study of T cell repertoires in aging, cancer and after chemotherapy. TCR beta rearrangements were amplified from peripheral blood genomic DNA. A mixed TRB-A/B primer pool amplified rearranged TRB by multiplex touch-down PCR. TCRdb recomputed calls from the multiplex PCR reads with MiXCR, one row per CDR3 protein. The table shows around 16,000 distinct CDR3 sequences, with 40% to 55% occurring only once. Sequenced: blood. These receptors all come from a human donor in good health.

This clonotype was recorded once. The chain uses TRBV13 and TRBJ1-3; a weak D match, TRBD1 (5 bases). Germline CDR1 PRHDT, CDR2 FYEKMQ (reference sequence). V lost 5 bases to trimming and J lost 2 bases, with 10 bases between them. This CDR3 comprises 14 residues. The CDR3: CASSLTETGNTIYF. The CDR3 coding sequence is TGTGCCAGCAGCCTGACAGAAACTGGAAACACCATATATTTT.

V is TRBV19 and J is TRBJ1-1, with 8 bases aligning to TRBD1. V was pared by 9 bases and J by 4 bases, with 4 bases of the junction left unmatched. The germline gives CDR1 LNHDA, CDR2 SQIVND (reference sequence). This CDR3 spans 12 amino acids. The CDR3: CASGQGSTEAFF. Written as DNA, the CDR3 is TGTGCCAGCGGACAGGGCAGCACTGAAGCTTTCTTT.

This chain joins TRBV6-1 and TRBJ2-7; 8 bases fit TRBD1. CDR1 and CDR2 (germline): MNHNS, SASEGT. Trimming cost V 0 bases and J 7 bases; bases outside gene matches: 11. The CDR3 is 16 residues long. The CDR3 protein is CASSEASRGPVTEQYF. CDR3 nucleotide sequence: TGTGCCAGCAGTGAAGCTAGCAGGGGGCCTGTGACGGAGCAGTACTTC.

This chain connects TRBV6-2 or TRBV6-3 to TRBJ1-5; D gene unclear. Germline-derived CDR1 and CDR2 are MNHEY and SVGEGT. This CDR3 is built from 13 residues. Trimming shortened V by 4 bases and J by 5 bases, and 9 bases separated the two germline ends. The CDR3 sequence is CASSLTGDQPQHF. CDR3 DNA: TGTGCCAGCAGTTTAACCGGGGATCAGCCCCAGCATTTT.

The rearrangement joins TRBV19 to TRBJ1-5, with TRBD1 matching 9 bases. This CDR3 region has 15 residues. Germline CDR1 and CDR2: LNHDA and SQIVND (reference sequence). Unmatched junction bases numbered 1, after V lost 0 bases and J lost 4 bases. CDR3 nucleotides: TGTGCCAGTAGTATAGAAGGGACAGGGAATCAGCCCCAGCATTTT. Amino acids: CASSIEGTGNQPQHF.

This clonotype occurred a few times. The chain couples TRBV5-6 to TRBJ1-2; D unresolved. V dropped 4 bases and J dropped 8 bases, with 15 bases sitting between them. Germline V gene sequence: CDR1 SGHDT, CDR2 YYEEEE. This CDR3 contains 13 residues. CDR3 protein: CASSIQQISGYTF. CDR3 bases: TGTGCCAGCAGCATACAACAGATTTCGGGCTACACCTTC.

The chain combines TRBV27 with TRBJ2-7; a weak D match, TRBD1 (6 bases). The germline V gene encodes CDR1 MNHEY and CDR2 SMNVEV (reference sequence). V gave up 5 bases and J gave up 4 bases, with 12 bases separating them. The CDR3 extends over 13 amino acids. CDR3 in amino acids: CASSLTGSYEQYF. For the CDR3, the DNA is TGTGCCAGCAGTCTCACAGGGTCTTACGAGCAGTACTTC.

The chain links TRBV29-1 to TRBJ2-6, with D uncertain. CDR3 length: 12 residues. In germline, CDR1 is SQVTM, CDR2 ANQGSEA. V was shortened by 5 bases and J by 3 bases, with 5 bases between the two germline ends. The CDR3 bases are TGCAGCGTTTCTGATGGGGCCAACGTCCTGACTTTC. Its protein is CSVSDGANVLTF. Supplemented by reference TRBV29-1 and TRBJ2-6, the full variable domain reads SAVISQKPSRDICQRGTSLTIQCQVDSQVTMMFWYRQQPGQSLTLIATANQGSEATYESGFVIDKFPISRPNLTFSTLTVSNMSPEDSSIYLCSVSDGANVLTFGAGSRLTVL.

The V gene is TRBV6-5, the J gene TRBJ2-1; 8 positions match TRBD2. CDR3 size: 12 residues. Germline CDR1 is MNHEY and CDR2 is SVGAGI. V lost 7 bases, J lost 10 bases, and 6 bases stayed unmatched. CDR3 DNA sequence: TGTGCCAGCATGGCCAGCGGGAGCGAGCAGTTCTTC. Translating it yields CASMASGSEQFF.

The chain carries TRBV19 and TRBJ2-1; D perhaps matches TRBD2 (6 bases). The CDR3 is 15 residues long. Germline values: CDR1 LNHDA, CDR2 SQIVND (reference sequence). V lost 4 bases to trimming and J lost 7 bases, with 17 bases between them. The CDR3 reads CASSRGTGVMNEQFF. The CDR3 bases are TGTGCCAGTAGTAGGGGGACTGGGGTTATGAATGAGCAGTTCTTC.

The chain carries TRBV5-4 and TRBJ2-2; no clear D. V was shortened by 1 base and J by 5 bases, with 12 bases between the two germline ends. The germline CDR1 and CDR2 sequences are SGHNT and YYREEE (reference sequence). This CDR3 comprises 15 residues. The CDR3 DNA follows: TGTGCCAGCAGCTTGATCCACGTGAGAACCGGGGAGCTGTTTTTT. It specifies CASSLIHVRTGELFF.

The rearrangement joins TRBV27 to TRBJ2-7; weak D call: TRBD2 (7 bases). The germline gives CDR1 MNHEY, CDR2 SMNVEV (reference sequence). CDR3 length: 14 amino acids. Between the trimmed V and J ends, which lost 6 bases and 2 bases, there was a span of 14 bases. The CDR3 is CASSGLGGAYEQYF. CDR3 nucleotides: TGTGCCAGCAGCGGACTAGGGGGGGCCTACGAGCAGTACTTC.

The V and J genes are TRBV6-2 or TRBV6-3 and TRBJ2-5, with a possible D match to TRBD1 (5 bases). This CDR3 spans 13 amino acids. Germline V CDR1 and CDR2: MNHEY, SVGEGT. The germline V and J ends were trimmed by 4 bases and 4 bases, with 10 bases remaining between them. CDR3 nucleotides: TGTGCCAGCAGTTCCCTGGACACAGAGACCCAGTACTTC. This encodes CASSSLDTETQYF.

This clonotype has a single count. Here the CDR3 reads CASSGTGTSIVTQYF. The CDR3 coding sequence is TGTGCCAGCAGCGGCACGGGGACTAGTATCGTTACGCAGTATTTT. This chain uses TRBV6-2 or TRBV6-3 with TRBJ2-3, with TRBD2 matching over 8 bases. The V gene end was trimmed by 6 bases and the J gene end by 8 bases; junction bases not matched to a gene: 13. Germline CDR1 is MNHEY and CDR2 is SVGEGT. The CDR3 spans 15 residues.